This T cell receptor (beta chain) was sequenced in a study of naive and memory T cell subsets. CDR3 length: 16 residues. Germline CDR1 LGHDT, CDR2 YNNKEL (reference sequence). V shed 1 base and J 4 bases; nucleotides not matched to a gene: 9. Both TRBC1 and TRBC2 were covered by a beta constant-region primer of two equimolar oligonucleotides. The ligated cDNA underwent four PCR rounds using SP2 and nested alpha and beta constant-region primers. TCRdb called the UMI-ligation and nested PCR reads again in MiXCR, with one record for every CDR3 protein. The sample lists around 130,000 distinct CDR3 sequences, 36% seen once, with roughly 0.9% in the top ten.

The sequence came from a human donor in good health. Material: central memory CD4+ T cells from blood. This sequence joins TRBV3-1 and TRBJ1-2, with TRBD1 identical over 7 bases. This chain's CDR3 is CASSQAQGGVGYGYTF. For the CDR3, the DNA is TGTGCCAGCAGCCAAGCTCAGGGGGGAGTCGGCTATGGCTACACCTTC. Drawing the rest from reference TRBV3-1 and TRBJ1-2, the complete variable domain is DTAVSQTPKYLVTQMGNDKSIKCEQNLGHDTMYWYKQDSKKFLKIMFSYNNKELIINETVPNRFSPKSPDKAHLNLHINSLELGDSAVYFCASSQAQGGVGYGYTFGSGTRLTVV.